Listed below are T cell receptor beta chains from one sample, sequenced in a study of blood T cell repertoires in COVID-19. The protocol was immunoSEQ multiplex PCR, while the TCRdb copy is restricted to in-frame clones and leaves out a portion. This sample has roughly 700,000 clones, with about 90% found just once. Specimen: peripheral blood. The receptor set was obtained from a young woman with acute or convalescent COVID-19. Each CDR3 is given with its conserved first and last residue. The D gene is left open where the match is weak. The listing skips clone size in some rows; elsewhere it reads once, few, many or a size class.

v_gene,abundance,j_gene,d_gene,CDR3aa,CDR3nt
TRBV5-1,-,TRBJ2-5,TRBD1,CASSHDRVQETQYF,TGCGCCAGCAGCCACGACAGGGTACAAGAGACCCAGTACTTC
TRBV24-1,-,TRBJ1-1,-,CATSDRTRANEAFF,TGTGCCACCAGTGACCGTACCAGGGCGAACGAAGCTTTCTTT
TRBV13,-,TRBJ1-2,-,CASSPTRVGGYTF,TGTGCCAGCAGCCCCACCAGGGTAGGCGGCTACACCTTC
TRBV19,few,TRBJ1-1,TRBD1,CASSASGTGITLNTEAFF,TGTGCCAGTAGTGCCTCCGGGACAGGTATTACTTTGAACACTGAAGCTTTCTTT
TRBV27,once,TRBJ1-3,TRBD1,CASSLTTGAGNTIYF,TGTGCCAGCAGTTTAACGACAGGGGCTGGAAACACCATATATTTT
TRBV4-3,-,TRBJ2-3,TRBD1,CASSQRQGQAHQRTDTQYF,TGCGCCAGCAGCCAAAGACAGGGGCAAGCACACCAACGCACAGATACGCAGTATTTT
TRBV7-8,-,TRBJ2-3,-,CASSLLGGRTNPFRSDTQYF,TGTGCCAGCAGCTTATTGGGGGGGCGGACGAACCCGTTTCGTTCAGATACGCAGTATTTT
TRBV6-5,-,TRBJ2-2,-,CASRHTGLNTGELFF,TGTGCCAGCAGACATACAGGTCTGAACACCGGGGAGCTGTTTTTT
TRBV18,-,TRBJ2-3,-,CASSHPGTSTDTQYF,TGTGCCAGCTCACACCCCGGGACTAGCACAGATACGCAGTATTTT
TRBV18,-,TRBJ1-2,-,CASSPNLGRGRMDYGYTF,TGTGCCAGCTCACCAAATCTCGGGAGGGGCCGGATGGACTATGGCTACACCTTC
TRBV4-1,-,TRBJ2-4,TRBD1,CASSLRQGIGKNIQYF,TGCGCCAGCAGCCTCCGACAGGGAATCGGCAAAAACATTCAGTACTTC
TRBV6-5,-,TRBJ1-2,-,CASSSPGDPGYTF,TGTGCCAGCAGTTCTCCAGGGGACCCTGGCTACACCTTC
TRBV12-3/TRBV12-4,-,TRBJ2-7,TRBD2,CASSLMRGAEQYF,TGTGCCAGCAGTTTAATGCGGGGGGCCGAGCAGTACTTC
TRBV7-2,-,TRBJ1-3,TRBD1,CASSLILGTGSGNTIYF,TGTGCCAGCAGCTTAATCCTTGGGACAGGCTCTGGAAACACCATATATTTT
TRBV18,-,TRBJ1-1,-,CASSHTGYDTEAFF,TGTGCCAGCTCACATACGGGGTACGACACTGAAGCTTTCTTT
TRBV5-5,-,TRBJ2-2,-,CASSHSSGAGELFF,TGTGCCAGCAGCCACTCAAGCGGTGCCGGGGAGCTGTTTTTT
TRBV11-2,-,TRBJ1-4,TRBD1,CASSRTGTPYEKLFF,TGTGCCAGCAGCCGGACAGGGACACCTTATGAAAAACTGTTTTTT
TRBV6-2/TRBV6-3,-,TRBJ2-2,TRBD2,CASSFGLAGGQGELFF,TGTGCCAGCAGTTTCGGACTAGCGGGGGGGCAAGGGGAGCTGTTTTTT
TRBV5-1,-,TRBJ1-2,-,CASSPDRNYGYTF,TGCGCCAGCAGTCCCGACAGGAACTATGGCTACACCTTC
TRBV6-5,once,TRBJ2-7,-,CASSQRQSYEQYF,TGTGCCAGCAGTCAACGACAGTCCTACGAGCAGTACTTC
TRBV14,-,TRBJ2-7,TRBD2,CASSQEGLAGGRSYEQYF,TGTGCCAGCAGCCAAGAGGGACTAGCGGGGGGCAGGTCCTACGAGCAGTACTTC
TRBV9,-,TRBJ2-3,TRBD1,CVSSLGTVTTDTQYF,TGTGTCAGCAGCCTCGGGACAGTGACCACAGATACGCAGTATTTT
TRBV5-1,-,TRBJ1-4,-,CASSLKSRRGSEKLFF,TGCGCCAGCAGCTTGAAAAGTAGGAGGGGAAGTGAAAAACTGTTTTTT
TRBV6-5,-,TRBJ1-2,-,CASRPHGWGDYGYTF,TGTGCCAGCAGGCCCCACGGGTGGGGGGACTATGGCTACACCTTC
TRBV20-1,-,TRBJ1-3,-,CSAGGSDTIYF,TGCAGTGCGGGGGGAAGCGACACCATATATTTT
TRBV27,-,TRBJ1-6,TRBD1,CASRYTTGGGNSPLHF,TGTGCCAGCAGGTATACGACAGGGGGAGGCAATTCACCCCTCCACTTT
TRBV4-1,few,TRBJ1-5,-,CASSLWTTSNQPQHF,TGCGCCAGCAGCCTTTGGACAACATCGAATCAGCCCCAGCATTTT
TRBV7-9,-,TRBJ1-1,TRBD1,CASSWDRGHDEAFF,TGTGCCAGCAGCTGGGACAGGGGGCATGATGAAGCTTTCTTT
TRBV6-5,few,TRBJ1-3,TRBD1,CASSRLDRGHTIYF,TGTGCCAGCAGTCGCTTGGACAGGGGACACACCATATATTTT
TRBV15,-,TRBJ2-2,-,CATSRDGGGATGELFF,TGTGCCACCAGCAGAGACGGAGGGGGGGCCACCGGGGAGCTGTTTTTT
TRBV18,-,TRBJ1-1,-,CASSPQGFTEAFF,TGTGCCAGCTCACCACAGGGGTTCACTGAAGCTTTCTTT